The 9 T cell receptor beta chains listed next were all sequenced from one sample in a study of vaccination and CD4 T cells after COVID-19. CD4+ T cells that had been cultured provided DNA sequenced with the Oncomine TCR Beta short-read assay. In TCRdb, the PCR reads were re-called with MiXCR into one record per CDR3 protein. The data show 15,000 to 17,000 distinct CDR3 sequences, roughly 54% seen once. Treatment of the sample: approximately 9-day PBMC culture with coronavirus spike peptide pools or control peptides (ViraFEST assay). Antigens of these TCRs are unknown. Source material: CD4+ T cells from blood, cultured in vitro. Source of these receptors: a human donor who had recovered from COVID-19.

This clonotype has just a few counts. This chain uses TRBV4-1 with TRBJ2-5; 7 bases are a match to TRBD2. V lost 4 bases and J lost 3; bases outside the gene matches: 2. The germline V gene encodes CDR1 MGHRA and CDR2 YSYEKL. The CDR3 extends over 13 amino acids. Here the CDR3 DNA reads TGCGCCAGCAGCCGGGGGGGAGAAGAGACCCAGTACTTC. It encodes CASSRGGEETQYF.

V is TRBV2 and J is TRBJ2-3, with TRBD2 matching over 7 bases. This CDR3 contains 14 residues. The germline V gene has CDR1 SNHLY and CDR2 FYNNEI. The J segment lost 0 bases and the V segment lost 8 bases, leaving 5 bases of the junction unmatched. CDR3 DNA: TGTGCCAGCTCCGGGGAGGGTAGCACAGATACGCAGTATTTT. This sequence encodes CASSGEGSTDTQYF.

The chain joins TRBV12-3 or TRBV12-4 to TRBJ1-1; D remains unclear. V lost 3 bases, J lost 4 bases, and 18 bases lay in between. The CDR3 has 16 residues. CDR3: CASSFVGARNITEAFF. CDR3 in DNA: TGTGCCAGCAGTTTCGTGGGAGCCCGAAACATCACTGAAGCTTTCTTT.

The chain links TRBV7-2 to TRBJ2-3; D tentatively reads TRBD1 or TRBD2 (6 bases each). CDR3 length: 15 residues. V was clipped by 8 bases and J by 1 base, with 16 bases between them. Germline CDR1 is SGHTA and CDR2 is FQGNSA. The CDR3 loop reads CASRGRGRGTDTQYF. CDR3 DNA: TGTGCCAGCCGGGGGCGAGGGAGAGGCACAGATACGCAGTATTTT. The complete variable domain, with remaining parts taken from reference TRBV7-2 and TRBJ2-3, reads GAGVSQSPSNKVTEKGKDVELRCDPISGHTALYWYRQSLGQGLEFLIYFQGNSAPDKSGLPSDRFSAERTGGSVSTLTIQRTQQEDSAVYLCASRGRGRGTDTQYFGPGTRLTVL.

Regarding this clonotype: Mismatch with germline at one junction end may stem from a read error. The chain's CDR3 is CASSFSYNEQFF. The CDR3 coding sequence is TGCGCCAGCAGCTTTTCCTATAATGAGCAGTTCTTC. The chain has TRBV5-1 and TRBJ2-1, with D uncertain. The CDR3 sequence is 12 residues long. Germline assignment: CDR1 SGHRS and CDR2 YFSETQ.

The gene calls are TRBV10-1 and TRBJ1-1, with D possibly matching TRBD1 (5 bases). Germline values: CDR1 WNHNN, CDR2 SYGVQD (reference sequence). The CDR3 contains 9 residues. Deletions cut 8 bases from V and 11 bases from J, with 9 bases between. CDR3 sequence: CASSWGAFF. The DNA for the CDR3 is TGCGCCAGCTCCTGGGGGGCTTTCTTT.

This rearrangement joins TRBV20-1 to TRBJ1-6, with 9 bases identical to TRBD1. The germline CDR1 and CDR2 sequences are DFQATT and SNEGSKA (reference sequence). J lost 10 bases, V lost 4 bases, and 5 bases had no gene match. The CDR3 runs to 13 residues. CDR3 sequence reads: CSAIQGAESPLHF. As DNA, the CDR3 is TGCAGTGCTATACAGGGGGCAGAGTCACCCCTCCACTTT.

This chain connects TRBV5-4 to TRBJ2-3; D may correspond to TRBD1 or TRBD2 (5 bases each). The germline CDR1 and CDR2 sequences are SGHNT and YYREEE (reference sequence). The length of the CDR3 is 17 residues. V shed 3 bases and J shed 2 bases, with 19 bases lying between them. The CDR3 sequence is CASSWGSSGVATDTQYF. As DNA, the CDR3 is TGTGCCAGCAGCTGGGGGTCGAGCGGAGTGGCCACAGATACGCAGTATTTT.

The V and J genes are TRBV24-1 and TRBJ2-1; D is undetermined. Trimming stripped 0 bases from V and 1 base from J, with 9 bases between. This CDR3 comprises 16 residues. Per germline, CDR1 KGHDR and CDR2 SFDVKD. The CDR3 bases are TGTGCCACCAGTGATTTGCAGGCTGTTTCCTACAATGAGCAGTTCTTC. Its protein product is CATSDLQAVSYNEQFF.